Shown below are 25 T cell receptor beta chains from a single sample sequenced in a study of blood T cell repertoires in COVID-19. Profiling relied on immunoSEQ multiplex PCR, and the TCRdb table lists in-frame clones only, not all of them. The data show 90,000 to 120,000 clones, roughly 84% seen once. Input material: peripheral blood. The source of these receptors is a human donor in a cohort sampled during active COVID-19.

The rearrangement joins TRBV21-1 to TRBJ2-1; TRBD2, the table's D call, was not compared with the DNA. TRBV21-1 is a pseudogene segment. The CDR3 is made up of 18 amino acids. The DNA for the CDR3 is TGTGCCAGCAACCCGACTAGCGGGAGGGCCTGTGTGGGCAATGAGCAGTTCTTC. Its protein is CASNPTSGRACVGNEQFF.

V usage is TRBV7-3 and J usage is TRBJ1-1; TRBD1 matches at 7 bases. The CDR3 covers 16 residues. The germline gives CDR1 SGHTA, CDR2 FQGTGA. With 5 bases clipped from V and 0 bases from J, the junction kept 9 bases outside the gene matches. As DNA, the CDR3 is TGTGCCAGCAGCCCCGGACAGGCGGGTATGAACACTGAAGCTTTCTTT. Protein: CASSPGQAGMNTEAFF.

The J gene is TRBJ2-1, the V gene TRBV20-1; TRBD2 matches 11 bases. Trimming removed 3 bases from V and 0 bases from J; junction bases left unmatched: 7. The V gene's germline CDR1 is DFQATT and CDR2 SNEGSKA (reference sequence). The CDR3 spans 17 residues. CDR3 in amino acids: CSASTSGSISSYNEQFF. In DNA, the CDR3 is TGCAGTGCTAGTACTAGCGGGAGTATAAGCTCCTACAATGAGCAGTTCTTC.

This rearrangement joins TRBV19 to TRBJ1-2; 9 bases agree with TRBD1. The CDR3 length is 15 residues. CDR1 is LNHDA, CDR2 SQIVND, per germline (reference sequence). V shed 6 bases, J shed 4 bases, and the junction held 9 bases outside the gene matches. The CDR3 loop reads CASSARTGATYGYTF. CDR3 in DNA: TGTGCCAGTAGCGCCCGGACAGGGGCCACCTATGGCTACACCTTC.

V gene TRBV7-7 combines with J gene TRBJ2-2; 8 bases are shared with TRBD2. This CDR3 has 15 residues. Germline lookup yields CDR1 SSHAT and CDR2 FNYEAQ (reference sequence). The trim removed 4 bases at V and 2 bases at J, leaving 3 bases unmatched. The CDR3 region has the DNA TGTGCCAGCAGCTCGGGAGGGCCTAACACCGGGGAGCTGTTTTTT. This gives the protein CASSSGGPNTGELFF. The full variable domain, its missing parts supplied by reference TRBV7-7 and TRBJ2-2, is GAGVSQSPRYKVTKRGQDVTLRCDPISSHATLYWYQQALGQGPEFLTYFNYEAQPDKSGLPSDRFSAERPEGSISTLTIQRTEQRDSAMYRCASSSGGPNTGELFFGEGSRLTVL.

This sequence joins TRBV5-6 and TRBJ2-7, with TRBD2 matching 8 bases. CDR1 and CDR2 from the germline V gene are SGHDT and YYEEEE. The CDR3 has 14 amino acids. After removal of 2 bases from V and 4 bases from J, the junction contained 5 bases not matched to a gene. CDR3 in DNA: TGTGCCAGCAGCTTAAGCGGGAGAATTTACGAGCAGTACGTC. Translating gives CASSLSGRIYEQYV.

This chain connects TRBV6-2 or TRBV6-3 to TRBJ2-7, with a possible D match to TRBD2 (6 bases). Germline V gives CDR1 MNHEY, CDR2 SVGEGT. The length of the CDR3 is 14 residues. Trimming removed 1 base from V and 3 bases from J, with 10 bases in between. CDR3 sequence reads: CASSYWGGNYEQYF. CDR3 sequence (DNA): TGTGCCAGCAGTTACTGGGGCGGGAACTACGAGCAGTACTTC.

The CDR3, as DNA: TGTGCCAGCAGTTTATCAAGACAGGGCGGTGGTGAGCAGTTCTTC. Translation gives CASSLSRQGGGEQFF. The chain has TRBV27 and TRBJ2-1; TRBD1 agrees at 7 bases. Trimming took 0 bases from V and 9 from J; bases not matched to a gene: 8. This CDR3 comprises 15 residues. CDR1 MNHEY and CDR2 SMNVEV come from the germline V gene (reference sequence).

The V and J genes are TRBV6-2 or TRBV6-3 and TRBJ1-5; 10 nucleotides agree with TRBD1. The V gene end was trimmed by 2 bases and the J gene end by 0 bases; junction bases not matched to a gene: 10. The CDR3 consists of 19 residues. CDR1 is MNHEY, CDR2 SVGEGT, per germline. CDR3 DNA sequence: TGTGCCAGCAGTTACCCTGGACAGGGGGGAAGATATAGCAATCAGCCCCAGCATTTT. Its protein product is CASSYPGQGGRYSNQPQHF.

The J gene is TRBJ2-1, the V gene TRBV19, with D possibly TRBD1 on 5 matching bases. Germline values: CDR1 LNHDA, CDR2 SQIVND (reference sequence). This CDR3 region has 14 residues. V was pared by 3 bases and J by 5 bases, with 11 bases between. The DNA for the CDR3 is TGTGCCAGTAGTATTCCAGGGTATGACAATGAGCAGTTCTTC. Translation gives CASSIPGYDNEQFF.

This clone appeared once. The sample has other DNA sequences that encode this CDR3 too. V is TRBV3-1 (or the pseudogene TRBV3-2) and J is TRBJ2-2; TRBD2 agrees at 11 bases. Per the germline V gene, CDR1 is LGHDT and CDR2 is YNNKEL (reference sequence). V was pared by 4 bases and J by 4 bases, with 2 bases of the junction left unmatched. The length of the CDR3 is 15 residues. CDR3 in amino acids: CASSRTSGGTGELFF. Here the CDR3 DNA reads TGTGCCAGCAGCCGTACTAGCGGGGGCACCGGGGAGCTGTTTTTT.

The chain has TRBV3-1 (or the pseudogene TRBV3-2) and TRBJ1-4; possibly TRBD1 for D (6 bases). Trimming shortened V by 1 base and J by 8 bases, and 11 bases separated the two germline ends. Germline loops: CDR1 LGHDT, CDR2 YNNKEL (reference sequence). The CDR3 extends over 14 amino acids. The CDR3 spells CASSQAQGYEKLFF. For the CDR3, the DNA is TGTGCCAGCAGCCAAGCACAGGGTTACGAAAAACTGTTTTTT.

The chain recombines TRBV9 with TRBJ2-7, with 7 bases aligning to TRBD1. The CDR3 has 14 residues. Germline assignment: CDR1 SGDLS and CDR2 YYNGEE. With V trimmed by 4 bases and J by 3 bases, 7 bases remained unmatched. CDR3: CASSRRTGGYEQYF. For the CDR3, the DNA is TGTGCCAGCAGCAGACGGACAGGCGGCTACGAGCAGTACTTC.

This chain connects TRBV9 to TRBJ2-6; D is unresolved. V shed 0 bases and J shed 1 base, with 5 bases lying between them. The CDR3 is 15 amino acids. Germline CDR1 is SGDLS and CDR2 is YYNGEE. The CDR3 DNA sequence: TGTGCCAGCAGCGTAGCCGGGTCTGGGGCCAACGTCCTGACTTTC. Its protein product is CASSVAGSGANVLTF.

The chain joins TRBV29-1 to TRBJ2-7, with 8 bases lining up with TRBD1. This CDR3 spans 16 amino acids. Germline V gene data show CDR1 as SQVTM and CDR2 as ANQGSEA. Losses at the gene ends were 6 bases for V and 4 bases for J; bases not matched to a gene: 17. The CDR3 region has the DNA TGCAGCGTAGGCATTGGGGAGGACAGGGACCATTACGAGCAGTACGTC. It encodes CSVGIGEDRDHYEQYV.

CDR3 DNA: TGCGCCAGCGGCAGGGACAGGGGAGGGTACAATGAGCAGTTCTTC. Translated: CASGRDRGGYNEQFF. V and J are TRBV5-1 and TRBJ2-1, with 10 bases fitting TRBD1. The CDR3 spans 15 residues. Trimming removed 7 bases from V and 4 bases from J; junction bases left unmatched: 8. The germline V gene encodes CDR1 SGHRS and CDR2 YFSETQ.

V is TRBV2 and J is TRBJ2-1, with TRBD2 matching over 8 bases. This CDR3 contains 12 residues. Germline trimming cut 6 bases from V and 7 bases from J; bases unmatched to any gene: 2. The germline gives CDR1 SNHLY, CDR2 FYNNEI. For the CDR3, the DNA is TGTGCCAGCAGCGGACTAGCAAATGAGCAGTTCTTC. Its protein is CASSGLANEQFF.

The chain joins TRBV7-9 to TRBJ2-7; D possibly corresponds to TRBD1 (5 bases). CDR1 is SEHNR, CDR2 FQNEAQ, per germline (reference sequence). The CDR3 runs to 13 residues. Trimming removed 8 bases at V and 2 bases at J, with 13 bases between. In DNA form, the CDR3 reads TGTGCCAGCCGAAAAGACAGTACCTACGAGCAGTACTTC. Amino acids: CASRKDSTYEQYF.

This clone was recorded once. The genes are TRBV5-1 and TRBJ2-7; 8 bases map to TRBD2. Trimming cost V 7 bases and J 6 bases; bases outside gene matches: 9. The length of the CDR3 is 13 residues. Germline CDR1 and CDR2: SGHRS and YFSETQ. CDR3: CASRSGSVSEQYF. The DNA of the CDR3 is TGCGCCAGCCGAAGCGGGAGTGTTTCCGAGCAGTACTTC.

CDR3 sequence reads: CASSGSTGPDTQYF. Written as DNA, the CDR3 is TGTGCCAGTAGTGGGTCTACAGGGCCAGATACGCAGTATTTT. The chain recombines TRBV19 with TRBJ2-3; a weak D match, TRBD1 (6 bases). Germline V lookup: CDR1 LNHDA, CDR2 SQIVND (reference sequence). The V end lost 5 bases, the J end lost 4 bases, and 13 bases lay between the germline ends. The CDR3 loop spans 14 amino acids.

The rearrangement links TRBV7-2 to TRBJ2-2; 7 bases map to TRBD1. CDR1 and CDR2 (germline): SGHTA, FQGNSA. CDR3 size: 16 residues. Unmatched junction bases numbered 12, after V lost 2 bases and J lost 9 bases. The CDR3 protein is CASSLRRGRDSRELFF. CDR3 in DNA: TGTGCCAGCAGCTTAAGAAGGGGGCGCGATTCCAGGGAGCTGTTTTTT.

The chain is built from TRBV5-1 and TRBJ2-5; 9 bases agree with TRBD1. This CDR3 region has 14 residues. V lost 4 bases, J lost 3 bases, and 4 bases stayed unmatched. Germline V lookup: CDR1 SGHRS, CDR2 YFSETQ. The CDR3 region is CASSTGTGKETQYF. For the CDR3, the DNA is TGCGCCAGCAGCACGGGGACAGGGAAAGAGACCCAGTACTTC.

The chain combines TRBV9 with TRBJ1-1; D gene uncertain. Germline CDR1 is SGDLS and CDR2 is YYNGEE. The CDR3 has 10 amino acids. Trimming pared 3 bases from V and 13 bases from J, leaving 10 bases between. CDR3 sequence reads: CASSATTSFF. The CDR3 DNA reads as TGTGCCAGCAGCGCAACAACTAGTTTCTTT.

The J gene is TRBJ2-1, the V gene TRBV5-6; 10 bases are a match to TRBD2. CDR1 is SGHDT and CDR2 is YYEEEE in the germline V gene. The junction had 11 bases not matched to a gene; V was cut back by 0 bases and J by 8 bases. CDR3 length: 17 amino acids. The CDR3 sequence is CASSLEASGSYLYEQFF. Written as DNA, the CDR3 is TGTGCCAGCAGCTTGGAGGCTAGCGGGAGTTATCTGTATGAGCAGTTCTTC.

This clone showed up just once. CDR3 bases: TGTGCCAGTAGTACGCTAGCGGGAGGGTCCGAGACCCAGTACTTC. This translates into CASSTLAGGSETQYF. V is TRBV19 and J is TRBJ2-5, with 12 bases fitting TRBD2. With V trimmed by 4 bases and J by 5 bases, 5 bases remained unmatched. Germline V gene lookup returns CDR1 LNHDA and CDR2 SQIVND (reference sequence). The CDR3 contains 15 residues.